This is a list of T cell receptor beta chains from one sample in a study of T cells after yellow fever vaccination. TCRdb passed the 5' RACE reads through MiXCR, listing each CDR3 protein once. Here the sample spans 400,000 to 450,000 distinct CDR3 sequences, roughly a sixth being singletons. The input for sequencing was PBMCs, taken before the yellow fever booster vaccination. Source of these receptors: a man younger than 35 who received the YFV17D yellow fever vaccine. The CDR3 runs from the conserved cysteine through the conserved F or W. The D gene is left open where the match is weak. Clone size is not always given. Where it is, it says once, few, many or a class for expanded clones.

>NA|TRBV6-5|TRBJ2-7|13|few
CASSDDSHYEQYF
TGTGCCAGCAGTGACGACAGCCACTACGAGCAGTACTTC
>NA|TRBV7-2|TRBJ2-1|15|few
CASSLVHDSYNEQFF
TGTGCCAGCAGCTTAGTCCACGACTCCTACAATGAGCAGTTCTTC
>NA|TRBV27|TRBJ2-7|14|NA
CASSFGRGVHEQYF
TGTGCCAGCAGTTTTGGGAGGGGGGTCCACGAGCAGTACTTC
>NA|TRBV18|TRBJ2-5|15|few
CASSGEGVWEETQYF
TGTGCCAGCTCAGGCGAGGGGGTCTGGGAAGAGACCCAGTACTTC
>TRBD1|TRBV20-1|TRBJ2-2|12|many
CSAGTGTGELFF
TGCAGTGCTGGGACAGGCACCGGGGAGCTGTTTTTT
>NA|TRBV12-3/TRBV12-4|TRBJ1-1|11|many
CASSWDLEAFF
TGTGCCAGCAGTTGGGACCTTGAAGCTTTCTTT
>NA|TRBV3-1|TRBJ1-4|14|NA
CASSLAGPREKLFF
TGTGCCAGCAGCCTAGCGGGCCCTAGAGAAAAACTGTTTTTT
>NA|TRBV20-1|TRBJ2-4|18|NA
CSATPRSGPRPGGNIQYF
TGCAGTGCTACCCCTCGGAGCGGACCTCGCCCAGGCGGAAACATTCAGTACTTC
>TRBD1|TRBV20-1|TRBJ2-7|13|many
CSAWTGKSYEQYF
TGCAGTGCCTGGACAGGGAAGTCCTACGAGCAGTACTTC
>NA|TRBV4-1|TRBJ1-5|16|few
CASSLSYRPRGQPQHF
TGCGCCAGCAGCCTATCTTATAGGCCTCGGGGGCAGCCCCAGCATTTT
>NA|TRBV6-6|TRBJ1-3|15|many
CASSDSDSFGNTIYF
TGTGCCAGCAGCGACTCTGACAGTTTTGGAAACACCATATATTTT
>NA|TRBV5-1|TRBJ2-5|15|NA
CASSGGHGGGETQYF
TGCGCCAGCAGCGGAGGACATGGCGGAGGCGAGACCCAGTACTTC
>NA|TRBV7-2|TRBJ2-3|15|many
CASSYPQGSTDTQYF
TGTGCCAGCAGCTACCCACAGGGAAGCACAGATACGCAGTATTTT
>NA|TRBV27|TRBJ1-2|13|few
CASSTRENYGYTF
TGTGCCAGCTCGACCAGGGAAAACTATGGCTACACCTTC
>NA|TRBV5-5|TRBJ1-5|13|NA
CASSLGHGQPQHF
TGTGCCAGCAGCTTGGGACACGGTCAGCCCCAGCATTTT
>NA|TRBV20-1|TRBJ1-1|16|NA
CSARGFTGGRGTEAFF
TGCAGTGCTAGGGGCTTTACCGGGGGACGTGGCACTGAAGCTTTCTTT
>NA|TRBV24-1|TRBJ1-5|15|few
CATSVLAWGHWAQHF
TGTGCCACCAGTGTCCTGGCCTGGGGGCATTGGGCCCAGCATTTT
>NA|TRBV13|TRBJ2-2|13|NA
CASSSPGRGELFF
TGTGCCAGCAGCTCCCCAGGGAGAGGGGAGCTGTTTTTT
>TRBD2|TRBV6-6|TRBJ2-5|17|NA
CASSYRRGGVLQETQYF
TGTGCCAGCAGTTACCGACGCGGGGGGGTACTACAAGAGACCCAGTACTTC
>TRBD1|TRBV20-1|TRBJ2-2|15|few
CSATDPRQGPGELFF
TGCAGTGCTACAGATCCCCGACAGGGCCCCGGGGAGCTGTTTTTT
>NA|TRBV28|TRBJ1-3|14|NA
CASSLSGTGNTIYF
TGTGCCAGCAGTTTATCAGGGACTGGAAACACCATATATTTT